This entry features one T cell receptor (beta chain) sequence. The source of the sample is a study of blood T cell repertoires in COVID-19. About the study: Sites in the United States, Italy and Spain provided acute and convalescent COVID-19 samples. T cells, B-cell-depleted T cells, or PBMCs provided the cDNA or gDNA that served as material.

CDR3 size: 17 residues. Germline CDR1 SGHTA, CDR2 FQGNSA. Between the trimmed V and J ends, which lost 1 base and 5 bases, there was a span of 15 bases. As originally analysed: Nucleated cell number was recorded as an estimate derived from reference gene primer amplification. Generated by immunoSEQ multiplex PCR, the TCRdb table keeps only in-frame clones and is missing some. The D gene and trimming were derived from the DNA, and the V and J assignments and clone size from that table. The sample lists tens of thousands of clones; 76% were seen once. The sample was peripheral blood. This clonotype was sampled from a man in his sixties or seventies with acute or convalescent COVID-19. The chain employs TRBV7-2 and TRBJ1-6, with D possibly being TRBD1 (5 bases). CDR3: CASSLGNPGTNNSPLHF. As DNA, the CDR3 is TGTGCCAGCAGCTTAGGTAATCCGGGGACTAATAATTCACCCCTCCACTTT.